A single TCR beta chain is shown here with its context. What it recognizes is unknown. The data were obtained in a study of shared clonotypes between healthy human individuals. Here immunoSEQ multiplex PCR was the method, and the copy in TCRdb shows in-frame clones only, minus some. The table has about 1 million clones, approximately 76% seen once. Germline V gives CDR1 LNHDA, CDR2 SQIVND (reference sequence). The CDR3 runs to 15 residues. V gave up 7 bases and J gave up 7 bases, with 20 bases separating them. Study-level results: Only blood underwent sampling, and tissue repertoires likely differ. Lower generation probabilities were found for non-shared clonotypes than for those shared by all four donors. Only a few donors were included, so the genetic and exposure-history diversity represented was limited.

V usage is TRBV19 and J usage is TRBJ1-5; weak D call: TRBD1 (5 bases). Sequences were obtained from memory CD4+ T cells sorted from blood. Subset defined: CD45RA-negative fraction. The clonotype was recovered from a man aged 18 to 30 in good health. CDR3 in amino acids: CASTQGQAPWQPQHF. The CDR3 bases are TGTGCCAGTACCCAAGGACAAGCCCCCTGGCAGCCCCAGCATTTT.